The entry below gives a single TCR beta chain sequence along with its context. These data come from a study of blood T cell repertoires in COVID-19. The repertoire was sequenced with immunoSEQ multiplex PCR; TCRdb's copy has only in-frame clones and lacks some. The table shows over 200,000 clones, with approximately 80% occurring only once. Sequences were obtained from peripheral blood. This receptor was taken from a man aged 35-49 years with acute or convalescent COVID-19.

The CDR3: CASSRQGQKNQPQHF. The CDR3, as DNA: TGTGCCAGCAGTCGCCAGGGACAGAAAAATCAGCCCCAGCATTTT. The J gene is TRBJ1-5, the V gene TRBV6-2 or TRBV6-3; TRBD1 aligns across 7 bases. The CDR3 has 15 amino acids. CDR1 is MNHEY and CDR2 is SVGEGT in the germline V gene. V shed 5 bases, J shed 4 bases, and the junction held 8 bases outside the gene matches.